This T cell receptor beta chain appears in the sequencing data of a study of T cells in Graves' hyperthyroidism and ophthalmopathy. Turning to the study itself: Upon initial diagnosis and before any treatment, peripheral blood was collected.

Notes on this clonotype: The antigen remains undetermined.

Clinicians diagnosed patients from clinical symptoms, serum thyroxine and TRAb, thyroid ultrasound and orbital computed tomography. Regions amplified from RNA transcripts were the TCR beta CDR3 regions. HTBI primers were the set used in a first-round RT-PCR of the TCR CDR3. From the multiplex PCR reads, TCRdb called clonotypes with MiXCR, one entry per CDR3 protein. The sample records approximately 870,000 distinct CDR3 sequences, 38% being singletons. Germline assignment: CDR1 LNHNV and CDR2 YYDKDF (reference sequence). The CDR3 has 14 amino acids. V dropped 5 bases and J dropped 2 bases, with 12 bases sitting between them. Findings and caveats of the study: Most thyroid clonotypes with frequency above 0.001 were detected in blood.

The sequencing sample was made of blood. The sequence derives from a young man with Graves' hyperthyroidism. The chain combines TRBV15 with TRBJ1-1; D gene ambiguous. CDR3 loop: CATSEYEHNTEAFF. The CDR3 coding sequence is TGTGCCACCAGCGAGTACGAACACAACACTGAAGCTTTCTTT.